The T cell receptor beta chain under discussion was sequenced for a study of T cells in women clearing cervical HPV infection. Study overall: No precancer developed; the control's incident HPV16 infection cleared within 12 months. Study-wide findings and caveats: T-cell numbers per sample were unknown and may explain richness differences.

V was clipped by 5 bases and J by 9 bases, with 14 bases between them. The length of the CDR3 is 14 residues. CDR1 and CDR2 (germline): SGHVS, FQNEAQ. On this clone: The target antigen is unknown. The CDR3 is cut off 3 residues early in the read; its end comes from the germline J gene.

HPV was found by MY09/MY11 PCR and dot-blot genotyping. Assay: immunoSEQ multiplex PCR; the TCRdb copy retains only in-frame clones and omits some. Its clone listing holds about 29,000 clones. Sequencing was done on a sample of blood buffy coat. The receptor comes from a woman between 18 and 70 years old with a cervical HPV16 infection that either progressed to CIN3+ or cleared (not recorded which). This chain joins TRBV7-8 and TRBJ1-6; D is possibly TRBD1 (6 bases). This CDR3 reads CASSLGQTGSPLHF. The part of the CDR3 DNA that was read is TGTGCCAGCAGCCTAGGACAGACGGGTTCACCC. Together with reference TRBV7-8 and TRBJ1-6, the CDR3 gives the full variable domain: GAGVSQSPRYKVAKRGQDVALRCDPISGHVSLFWYQQALGQGPEFLTYFQNEAQLDKSGLPSDRFFAERPEGSVSTLKIQRTQQEDSAVYLCASSLGQTGSPLHFGNGTRLTVT.